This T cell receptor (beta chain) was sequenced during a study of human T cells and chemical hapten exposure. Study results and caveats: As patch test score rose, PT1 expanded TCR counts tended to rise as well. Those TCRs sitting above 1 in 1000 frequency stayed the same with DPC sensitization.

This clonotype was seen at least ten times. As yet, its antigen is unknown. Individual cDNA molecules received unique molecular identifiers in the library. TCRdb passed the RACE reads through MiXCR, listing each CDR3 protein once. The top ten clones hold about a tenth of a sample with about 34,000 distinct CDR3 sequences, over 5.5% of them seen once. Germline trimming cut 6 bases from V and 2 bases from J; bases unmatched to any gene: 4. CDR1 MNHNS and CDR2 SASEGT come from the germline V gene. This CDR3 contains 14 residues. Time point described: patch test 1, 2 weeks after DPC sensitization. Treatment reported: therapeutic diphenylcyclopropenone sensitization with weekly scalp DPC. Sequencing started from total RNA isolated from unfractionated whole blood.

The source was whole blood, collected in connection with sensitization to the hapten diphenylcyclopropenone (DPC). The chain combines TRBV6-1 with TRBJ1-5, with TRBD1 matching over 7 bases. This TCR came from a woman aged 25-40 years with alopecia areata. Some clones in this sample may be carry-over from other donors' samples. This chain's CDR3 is CASREGAGNQPQHF. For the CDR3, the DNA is TGTGCCAGCAGGGAGGGGGCTGGCAATCAGCCCCAGCATTTT.